This entry lists 20 T cell receptor beta chains sequenced from one sample in a study of cytomegalovirus exposure and HLA in healthy donors. PCR was performed using 60 Vbeta and 13 Jbeta primers. Measured with immunoSEQ multiplex PCR; TCRdb has only the in-frame clones, and not every one. Of fewer than 110,000 clones listed, about three quarters were seen once; the top ten hold 7.5% to 9%. Sequencing input: PBMCs. The receptors shown here come from a man younger than 40 in good health and CMV-seronegative.

The rearrangement joins TRBV6-6 to TRBJ2-1; D gene uncertain. The CDR3 totals 15 residues. Germline loops: CDR1 MNHNY, CDR2 SVGAGI (reference sequence). With 2 bases removed from V and 10 bases from J, the gap between germline ends came to 18 bases. CDR3 nucleotides: TGTGCCAGCAGTTACACCTCCTTAATTGCGAACGAGCAGTTCTTC. Translated: CASSYTSLIANEQFF.

The chain employs TRBV7-9 and TRBJ2-7, with D possibly TRBD2 on 5 matching bases. The CDR3 covers 15 residues. Trimming cost V 3 bases and J 0 bases, with 12 bases left between them. Germline V gives CDR1 SEHNR, CDR2 FQNEAQ (reference sequence). CDR3 residues: CASSFTNRGSYEQYF. CDR3 coding DNA: TGTGCCAGCAGCTTTACAAATCGGGGCTCCTACGAGCAGTACTTC.

This clone came up a few times. The chain is built from TRBV21-1 and TRBJ1-1; the listed D gene, TRBD1, was not tested against the DNA. TRBV21-1 is tagged as a pseudogene. CDR3 length: 15 residues. For the CDR3, the DNA is TGTGCCAGCGTTTCCTCTAGGGGGCGCCGGAGTGAAGCTTTCTTT. Its translation: CASVSSRGRRSEAFF.

This chain uses TRBV27 with TRBJ2-5; 11 nucleotides agree with TRBD1. The end of the DNA is better explained by TRBJ2-7, so the J call may be wrong. Germline V gene sequence: CDR1 MNHEY, CDR2 SMNVEV (reference sequence). This CDR3 has 16 residues. The CDR3 DNA sequence: TGTGCCAGCATTCGCCGGGCCGGGACAGGGGGCTACGAGCAGTACTTC. It yields the protein CASIRRAGTGGYEQYF.

The chain employs TRBV19 and TRBJ1-6, with TRBD1 identical over 8 bases. The CDR3 extends over 17 amino acids. The V segment lost 7 bases and the J segment 0 bases; nucleotides outside the gene matches: 8. Per germline, CDR1 LNHDA and CDR2 SQIVND (reference sequence). CDR3 in DNA: TGTGCCAGTACCATCAGGGGGCAAGGCTCCTATAATTCACCCCTCCACTTT. Protein sequence: CASTIRGQGSYNSPLHF. Full variable domain (rest looked up from reference TRBV19 and TRBJ1-6): DGGITQSPKYLFRKEGQNVTLSCEQNLNHDAMYWYRQDPGQGLRLIYYSQIVNDFQKGDIAEGYSVSREKKESFPLTVTSAQKNPTAFYLCASTIRGQGSYNSPLHFGNGTRLTVT.

The chain joins TRBV27 to TRBJ1-1, with 9 nucleotides matching TRBD1. The CDR3 sequence is 14 residues long. Trimming took 8 bases from V and 10 from J; bases not matched to a gene: 14. The V gene's germline CDR1 is MNHEY and CDR2 SMNVEV (reference sequence). Written as DNA, the CDR3 is TGTGCCAGCTTTCCCAAGCGACAGGGGGTGGTAGCTTTCTTT. Its translation is CASFPKRQGVVAFF.

The chain combines TRBV2 with TRBJ1-2, with D possibly TRBD1 on 5 matching bases. Germline V CDR1 and CDR2: SNHLY, FYNNEI. V was cut by 2 bases and J by 3 bases, with 16 bases left in between. CDR3 length equals 16 residues. CDR3 loop: CASSERVEGPDYGYTF. The CDR3 DNA is TGTGCCAGCAGTGAAAGGGTGGAGGGACCCGACTATGGCTACACCTTC.

J is TRBJ2-1 and V is TRBV27, with 10 bases lining up with TRBD1. This CDR3 has 15 residues. The V and J ends lost 4 bases and 2 bases, in that order; junction bases with no gene match: 2. The germline CDR1 and CDR2 sequences are MNHEY and SMNVEV (reference sequence). The CDR3 DNA follows: TGTGCCAGCAGTTCCGGGACAGGGGCCTACAATGAGCAGTTCTTC. Amino acid sequence: CASSSGTGAYNEQFF.

This chain links TRBV4-1 with TRBJ2-3, with 7 bases that match TRBD2. The V segment lost 4 bases and the J segment 8 bases; nucleotides outside the gene matches: 6. This CDR3 has 13 amino acids. CDR1 MGHRA and CDR2 YSYEKL come from the germline V gene. The CDR3 DNA sequence: TGCGCCAGCAGCCTTCAATGGGGGGGTACGCAGTATTTT. Translated: CASSLQWGGTQYF.

This chain connects TRBV4-2 to TRBJ2-4, with D perhaps matching TRBD2 (6 bases). The CDR3 covers 17 residues. The germline gives CDR1 LGHNA, CDR2 YNFKEQ. Trimming removed 0 bases from V and 2 bases from J, with 14 bases in between. Here the CDR3 DNA reads TGTGCCAGCAGCCAAGAGGAGGGACTGACAACCAAAAACATTCAGTACTTC. It translates to CASSQEEGLTTKNIQYF.

The chain couples TRBV11-1 to TRBJ2-5; 10 positions agree with TRBD1. CDR1 SGHAT and CDR2 FQDESV come from the germline V gene (reference sequence). Germline trimming cut 5 bases from V and 0 bases from J; bases unmatched to any gene: 6. The CDR3 loop spans 16 amino acids. CDR3 sequence: CASSPGQGGYQETQYF. The CDR3 DNA sequence: TGTGCCAGCAGCCCTGGACAGGGGGGTTACCAAGAGACCCAGTACTTC.

This clone turned up a few times. The chain links TRBV7-8 to TRBJ2-1, with a tentative D call TRBD1 (5 bases). Germline CDR1 SGHVS, CDR2 FQNEAQ. The CDR3 totals 13 residues. The ends were cut back, 5 bases at V and 4 bases at J, with 9 bases in the middle. The CDR3 coding sequence is TGTGCCAGCAGCGAGTACAGGTACAATGAGCAGTTCTTC. Translating it yields CASSEYRYNEQFF.

V is TRBV2 and J is TRBJ2-5; D unclear. The CDR3 runs to 13 residues. The germline CDR1 and CDR2 sequences are SNHLY and FYNNEI. With 7 bases removed from V and 5 bases from J, the gap between germline ends came to 14 bases. CDR3 in amino acids: CASTLGRRETQYF. Here the CDR3 DNA reads TGTGCCAGCACTTTGGGCAGACGGGAGACCCAGTACTTC. Full variable domain (remainder filled in from reference TRBV2 and TRBJ2-5): EPEVTQTPSHQVTQMGQEVILRCVPISNHLYFYWYRQILGQKVEFLVSFYNNEISEKSEIFDDQFSVERPDGSNFTLKIRSTKLEDSAMYFCASTLGRRETQYFGPGTRLLVL.

The chain recombines TRBV27 with TRBJ2-7; tentative D call: TRBD1 (5 bases). The CDR3 has 15 amino acids. CDR1 is MNHEY and CDR2 is SMNVEV in the germline V gene (reference sequence). V was shortened by 5 bases and J by 0 bases, with 14 bases between the two germline ends. Written as DNA, the CDR3 is TGTGCCAGCAGTCCGACAGACGCCCACTCCTACGAGCAGTACTTC. It translates to CASSPTDAHSYEQYF.

The count of this clone is one. The chain has TRBV4-1 and TRBJ1-2; TRBD1 matches at 10 bases. The J segment lost 7 bases and the V segment lost 5 bases, leaving 13 bases of the junction unmatched. This CDR3 is 16 amino acids long. Germline CDR1 is MGHRA and CDR2 is YSYEKL. The CDR3 protein is CASSTLPGTGAGGYTF. CDR3 sequence (DNA): TGCGCCAGCAGCACTCTTCCCGGGACAGGGGCGGGTGGCTACACCTTC.

The sample holds one count of this clone. V and J are TRBV25-1 and TRBJ2-7, with a weak D call TRBD2 (5 bases). CDR1 MGHDK and CDR2 SYGVNS come from the germline V gene. The CDR3 extends over 15 amino acids. V lost 1 base, J lost 2 bases, and 12 bases lay in between. The CDR3 DNA reads TGTGCCAGCAGTGAATCGGTAGCGCCCACCTACGAGCAGTACTTC. Residues: CASSESVAPTYEQYF.

V and J are TRBV6-4 and TRBJ1-6; D is ambiguous. The CDR3 consists of 13 residues. Trimming pared 6 bases from V and 5 bases from J, leaving 8 bases between. CDR1 is MRHNA and CDR2 is SNTAGT in the germline V gene. The CDR3 nucleotides read TGTGCCAGCAGCTCACAGAATAATTCACCCCTCCACTTT. It translates to CASSSQNNSPLHF.

The genes are TRBV29-1 and TRBJ1-1, with D hard to call. V lost 7 bases to trimming and J lost 3 bases, with 12 bases between them. This CDR3 comprises 12 residues. Germline V gene lookup returns CDR1 SQVTM and CDR2 ANQGSEA. CDR3: CSAEEGDTEAFF. As DNA, the CDR3 is TGCAGCGCCGAGGAGGGAGACACTGAAGCTTTCTTT.

V usage is TRBV10-2 and J usage is TRBJ2-1; 11 bases agree with TRBD2. V shed 5 bases, J shed 4 bases, and the junction held 1 base outside the gene matches. The CDR3 is 14 residues long. Germline lookup yields CDR1 WSHSY and CDR2 SAAADI. CDR3 in DNA: TGCGCCAGCAGTTTAGCGGGGGGGTACAATGAGCAGTTCTTC. This codes for CASSLAGGYNEQFF.

The chain has TRBV2 and TRBJ1-5, with 11 bases fitting TRBD1. CDR3 length equals 14 residues. The V segment lost 6 bases and the J segment 6 bases; nucleotides outside the gene matches: 4. CDR1 and CDR2 from the germline V gene are SNHLY and FYNNEI. This CDR3 is CASRDRGRAQPQHF. The CDR3 region has the DNA TGTGCCAGCAGGGACAGGGGGCGCGCTCAGCCCCAGCATTTT. The variable domain in full, with the rest retrieved from reference TRBV2 and TRBJ1-5, is EPEVTQTPSHQVTQMGQEVILRCVPISNHLYFYWYRQILGQKVEFLVSFYNNEISEKSEIFDDQFSVERPDGSNFTLKIRSTKLEDSAMYFCASRDRGRAQPQHFGDGTRLSIL.